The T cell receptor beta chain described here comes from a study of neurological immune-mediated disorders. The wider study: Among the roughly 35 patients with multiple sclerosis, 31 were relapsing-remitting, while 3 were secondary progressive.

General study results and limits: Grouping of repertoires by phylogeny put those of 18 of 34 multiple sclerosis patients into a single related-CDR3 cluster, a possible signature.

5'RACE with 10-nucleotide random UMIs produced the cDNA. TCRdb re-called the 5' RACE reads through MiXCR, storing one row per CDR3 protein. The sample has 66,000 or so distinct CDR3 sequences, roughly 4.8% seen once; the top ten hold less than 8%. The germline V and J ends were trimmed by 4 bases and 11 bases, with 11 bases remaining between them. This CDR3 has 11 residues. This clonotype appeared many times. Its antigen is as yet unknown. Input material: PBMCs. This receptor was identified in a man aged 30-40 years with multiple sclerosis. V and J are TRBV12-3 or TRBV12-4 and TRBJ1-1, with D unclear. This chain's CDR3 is CASSSGNNAFF. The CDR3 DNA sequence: TGTGCCAGCAGTTCCGGGAACAACGCTTTCTTT.